This TCR beta chain is drawn from a study of beta chain features in type 1 diabetes. Study-wide results and limits: Fewer junction insertions and more nucleotide deletions appeared in type 1 diabetes patients. PCR could preferentially amplify shorter templates, alike in patients and controls.

Donors underwent one heparinised blood draw, about 0.12 L on average. As for this clone: Its antigen is unidentified.

This CDR3 is built from 15 residues. Per germline, CDR1 SGHVS and CDR2 FQNEAQ. Trimming left V 4 bases short and J 2 bases short, with 14 bases between. The whole isolated RNA underwent reverse transcription, so sequencing captured expressed TCRB transcripts. Clones were read by immunoSEQ multiplex PCR, and TCRdb kept only the in-frame ones, dropping some. The sample holds about 370,000 clones, over 13% seen once. The rearrangement joins TRBV7-8 to TRBJ2-5; no reliable D call. Sequencing used naive CD4+ T cells from blood. This receptor was identified in a woman between 18 and 29 years old in good health. The DNA of the CDR3 is TGTGCCAGCAGCTCACGTGAAACACAGCAAGAGACCCAGTACTTC. As protein: CASSSRETQQETQYF.